This T cell receptor beta chain was observed in a study of molecular identifiers for immune sequencing clone quantification listed by TCRdb under 2018. General notes on the study: For a replicate experiment, RNA from roughly 20,000 or 100,000 naive CD8 T cells was divided into five aliquots, and four of the five aliquots were sequenced. This methods study benchmarked molecular-identifier clustering-based TCR repertoire sequencing (MIDCIRS) and TCR RNA copy counting, using CD8 T cells to do so.

The CDR3 has 14 amino acids, counting the end cysteine and phenylalanine. Only CDR3 DNA remains: 42 bases, in frame from the first base. Relative to germline, V is 0 bases shorter and J is 0 bases shorter, with 9 bases between their ends. CDR1 is given as DFQATT and CDR2 as SNEGSKA, both from the germline V gene (reference sequence). Libraries of naive CD8 T cells were generated from roughly 20,000 to 1,000,000 sorted cells, with 10%, 30% or 50% of the purified RNA used. On a BD FACSAria II, naive CD8 T cells were FACS-sorted as CD8+CD4-CCR7+CD45RA+ and collected into RLT Plus buffer. To test detection sensitivity, Jurkat RNA equivalent to about ten TCR copies was spiked into samples of roughly 17,000-1,000,000 naive CD8 T cells. Enrichment of CD8 T cells was performed with RosetteSep CD8+ T Cell Enrichment Cocktail and Ficoll-Paque, after which ACK red cell lysis was carried out. There are many counts of this clonotype. The specificity of this receptor is unknown. Base qualities are not recorded, but no much larger clone differs from it by a single base.

Libraries were made using PCR. The sample was run on an Illumina HiSeq 4000. Bulk TCR libraries were made following a previously described method, with the TCR primers given in Table S5. The Qiagen AllPrep DNA/RNA kit was used to purify total RNA. Before any analysis, reads coming from multiple sequencing runs of the same library were combined into one pool. In the original analysis: Reads were retained only if their TCR constant sequence matched exactly, and those retained reads were trimmed to 150 nt and grouped according to their 12-nt molecular barcodes. Reads in each barcode group were sub-clustered using a 15% Levenshtein threshold, and a quality-weighted consensus sequence was built for each RNA molecule. Non-functional sequences were filtered out, along with any lower-count sequence sitting one edit away from another sequence. Barcode sub-clusters with fewer than 20% of the maximum read count were removed, based on fitting two negative binomial distributions. Using fastp trimming at Q25 and MiXCR clonotype assembly, TCRdb reanalyzed the public sequencing data and kept in-frame beta chains. Entries are consolidated by CDR3 protein sequence, retaining the most common genes and DNA. In this record, the V and J calls reflect TCRdb's handling and not the investigators' own analysis. Here the sample has 300,000 to 400,000 distinct CDR3 sequences; about 20% occur a single time. 0.81% of the sample is in the top ten clones.

The research as a whole found: In CMV-specific effector cells, clones with more than 20 RNA copies contained over 98% of molecules, whereas in naive cells such clones contained under 1% of molecules. Approximately 2.7 recovered TCR RNA copies per cell were obtained by modeling, versus roughly 9.1 by digital PCR, implying a capture efficiency of 25% to 35%. Spiked-in Jurkat TCR RNA equal to a single cell's worth was reported to be detectable even within one million naive CD8 T cells. The naive libraries included spiked-in Jurkat TCR RNA (10 copies' worth), and this Jurkat TCR RNA is not part of the donor repertoire. When barcode sub-clustering was left out, chimeric consensus sequences inflated TCR diversity, with chimeras reaching as high as 47%. Highly expanded clone sizes could be underestimated if identical TCR molecules share a barcode.

The chain employs TRBV20-1 and TRBJ2-7; the D gene is unclear. Sequenced input: naive CD8+ T cells from blood, with Jurkat cell RNA spiked in. This sample's cell subset or site label indicates: FACS-sorted CD8+CD4-CCR7+CD45RA+ naive T cells. This clonotype originated in a human donor in good health. Some libraries in this study had Jurkat cell RNA spiked in. The CDR3 region reads CSARDSGNSYEQYF. In nucleotides, the sequence is TGCAGTGCTAGAGATTCGGGCAACTCCTACGAGCAGTACTTC.